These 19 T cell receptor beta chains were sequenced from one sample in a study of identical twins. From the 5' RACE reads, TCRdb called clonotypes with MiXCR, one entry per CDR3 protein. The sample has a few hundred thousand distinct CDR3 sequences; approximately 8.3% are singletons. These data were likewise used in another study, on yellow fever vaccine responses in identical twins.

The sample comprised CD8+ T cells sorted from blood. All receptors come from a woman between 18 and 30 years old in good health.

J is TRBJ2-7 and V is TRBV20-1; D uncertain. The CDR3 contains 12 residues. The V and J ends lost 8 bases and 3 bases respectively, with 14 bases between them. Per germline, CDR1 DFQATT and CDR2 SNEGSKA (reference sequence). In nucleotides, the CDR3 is TGCAGTACTAAGGGTCCTGGCTACGAGCAGTACTTC. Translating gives CSTKGPGYEQYF.

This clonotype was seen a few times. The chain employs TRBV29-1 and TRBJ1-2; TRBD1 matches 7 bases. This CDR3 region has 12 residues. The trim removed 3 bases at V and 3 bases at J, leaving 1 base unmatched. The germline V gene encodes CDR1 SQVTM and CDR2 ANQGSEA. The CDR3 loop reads CSVDRGDYGYTF. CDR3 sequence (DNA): TGCAGCGTTGACAGGGGGGACTATGGCTACACCTTC. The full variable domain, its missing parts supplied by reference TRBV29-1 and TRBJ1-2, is SAVISQKPSRDICQRGTSLTIQCQVDSQVTMMFWYRQQPGQSLTLIATANQGSEATYESGFVIDKFPISRPNLTFSTLTVSNMSPEDSSIYLCSVDRGDYGYTFGSGTRLTVV.

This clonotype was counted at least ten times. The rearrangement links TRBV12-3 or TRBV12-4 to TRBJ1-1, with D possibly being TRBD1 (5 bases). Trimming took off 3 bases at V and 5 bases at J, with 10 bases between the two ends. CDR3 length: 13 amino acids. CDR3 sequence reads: CASSFMGETEAFF. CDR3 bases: TGTGCCAGCAGTTTTATGGGGGAAACTGAAGCTTTCTTT.

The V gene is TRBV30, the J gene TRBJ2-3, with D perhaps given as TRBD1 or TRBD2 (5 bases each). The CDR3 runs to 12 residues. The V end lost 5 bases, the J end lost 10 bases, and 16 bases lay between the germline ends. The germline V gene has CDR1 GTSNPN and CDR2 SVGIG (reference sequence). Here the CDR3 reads CAWWGPAEPQYF. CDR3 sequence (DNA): TGTGCCTGGTGGGGACCCGCCGAGCCGCAGTATTTT. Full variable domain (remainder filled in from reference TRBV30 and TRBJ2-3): SQTIHQWPATLVQPVGSPLSLECTVEGTSNPNLYWYRQAAGRGLQLLFYSVGIGQISSEVPQNLSASRPQDRQFILSSKKLLLSDSGFYLCAWWGPAEPQYFGPGTRLTVL.

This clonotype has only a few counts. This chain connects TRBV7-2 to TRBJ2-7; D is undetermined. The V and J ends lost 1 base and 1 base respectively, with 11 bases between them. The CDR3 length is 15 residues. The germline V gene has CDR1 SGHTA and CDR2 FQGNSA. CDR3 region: CASSLVSRTSYEQYF. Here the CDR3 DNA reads TGTGCCAGCAGCTTAGTCAGCCGGACGTCCTACGAGCAGTACTTC.

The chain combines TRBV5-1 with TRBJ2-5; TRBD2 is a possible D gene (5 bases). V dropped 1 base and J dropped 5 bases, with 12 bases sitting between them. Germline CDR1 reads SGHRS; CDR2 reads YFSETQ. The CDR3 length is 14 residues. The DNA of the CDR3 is TGCGCCAGCAGCTTGAATACGGGAATGGAGACCCAGTACTTC. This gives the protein CASSLNTGMETQYF. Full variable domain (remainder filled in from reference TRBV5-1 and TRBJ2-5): KAGVTQTPRYLIKTRGQQVTLSCSPISGHRSVSWYQQTPGQGLQFLFEYFSETQRNKGNFPGRFSGRQFSNSRSEMNVSTLELGDSALYLCASSLNTGMETQYFGPGTRLLVL.

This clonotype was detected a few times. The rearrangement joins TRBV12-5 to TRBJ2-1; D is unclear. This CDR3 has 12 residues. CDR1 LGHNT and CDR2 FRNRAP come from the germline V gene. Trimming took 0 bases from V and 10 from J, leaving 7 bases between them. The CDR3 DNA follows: TGTGCTAGTGGTTTGGTGTTGGAGGAGCAGTTCTTC. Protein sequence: CASGLVLEEQFF.

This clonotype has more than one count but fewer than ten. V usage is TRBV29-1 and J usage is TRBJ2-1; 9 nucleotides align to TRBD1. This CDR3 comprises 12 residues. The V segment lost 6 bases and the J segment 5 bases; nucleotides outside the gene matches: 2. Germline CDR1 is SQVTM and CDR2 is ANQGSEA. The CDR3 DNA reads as TGCAGCGTCCGACAGGGGGACAATGAGCAGTTCTTC. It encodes CSVRQGDNEQFF.

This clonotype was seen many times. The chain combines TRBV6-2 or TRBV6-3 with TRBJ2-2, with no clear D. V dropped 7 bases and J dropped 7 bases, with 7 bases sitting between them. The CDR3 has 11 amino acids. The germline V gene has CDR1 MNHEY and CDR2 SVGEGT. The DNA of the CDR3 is TGTGCCAGCACTTTCGTCGGGGAGCTGTTTTTT. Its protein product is CASTFVGELFF.

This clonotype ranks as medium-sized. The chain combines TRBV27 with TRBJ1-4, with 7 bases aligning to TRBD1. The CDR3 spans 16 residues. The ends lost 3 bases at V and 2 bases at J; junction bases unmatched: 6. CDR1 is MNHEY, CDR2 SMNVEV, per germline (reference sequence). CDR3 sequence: CASSLTGRKTNEKLFF. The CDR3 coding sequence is TGTGCCAGCAGTTTGACAGGGCGGAAGACTAATGAAAAACTGTTTTTT.

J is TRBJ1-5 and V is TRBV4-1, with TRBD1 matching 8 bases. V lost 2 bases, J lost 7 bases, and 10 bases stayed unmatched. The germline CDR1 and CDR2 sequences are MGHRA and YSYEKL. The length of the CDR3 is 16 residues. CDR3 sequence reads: CASSQHPGQAIQPQHF. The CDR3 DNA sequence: TGCGCCAGCAGCCAACATCCGGGACAGGCTATACAGCCCCAGCATTTT.

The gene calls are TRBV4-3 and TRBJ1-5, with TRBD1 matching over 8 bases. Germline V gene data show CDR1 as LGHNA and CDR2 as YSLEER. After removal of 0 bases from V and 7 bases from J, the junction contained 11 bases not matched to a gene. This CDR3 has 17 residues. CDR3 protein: CASSQDVTGEFWQPQHF. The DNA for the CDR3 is TGCGCCAGCAGCCAAGACGTGACAGGGGAGTTCTGGCAGCCCCAGCATTTT.

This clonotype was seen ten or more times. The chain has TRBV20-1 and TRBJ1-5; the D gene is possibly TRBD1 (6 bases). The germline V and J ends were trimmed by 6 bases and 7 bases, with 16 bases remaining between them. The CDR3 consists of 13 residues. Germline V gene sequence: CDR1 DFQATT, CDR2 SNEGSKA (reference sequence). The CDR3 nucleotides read TGCAGTGCCAGGGGCCGCGGGGAACAGCCCCAGCATTTT. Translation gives CSARGRGEQPQHF.

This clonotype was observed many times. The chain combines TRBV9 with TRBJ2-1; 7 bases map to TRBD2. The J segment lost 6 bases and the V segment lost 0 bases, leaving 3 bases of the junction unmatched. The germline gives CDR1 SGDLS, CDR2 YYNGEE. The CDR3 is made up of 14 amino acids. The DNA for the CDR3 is TGTGCCAGCAGCGTAGCAGGACTAGTCAATGAGCAGTTCTTC. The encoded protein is CASSVAGLVNEQFF.

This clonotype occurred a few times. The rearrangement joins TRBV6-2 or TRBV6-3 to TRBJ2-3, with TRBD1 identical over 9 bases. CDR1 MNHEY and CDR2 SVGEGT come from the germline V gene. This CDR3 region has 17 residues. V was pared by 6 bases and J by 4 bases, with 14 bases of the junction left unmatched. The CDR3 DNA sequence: TGTGCCAGCAGCCTCCTCTCCGGGACAGGGCGAGCAGATACGCAGTATTTT. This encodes CASSLLSGTGRADTQYF.

CDR3 DNA sequence: TGTGCCACCTCAGGACAGGCGGGACTCACCGGGGAGCTGTTTTTT. It codes for CATSGQAGLTGELFF. The rearrangement uses TRBV6-2 or TRBV6-3 and TRBJ2-2; possibly TRBD1 for D (7 bases). V was cut by 10 bases and J by 4 bases, with 19 bases left in between. CDR1 and CDR2 from the germline V gene are MNHEY and SVGEGT. This CDR3 spans 15 amino acids.

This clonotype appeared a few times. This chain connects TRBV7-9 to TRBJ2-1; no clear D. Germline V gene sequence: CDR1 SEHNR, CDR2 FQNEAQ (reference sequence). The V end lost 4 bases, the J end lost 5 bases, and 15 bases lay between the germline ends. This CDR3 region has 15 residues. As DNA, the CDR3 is TGTGCCAGCAGCTCCCCTGGACCCCCGGACAATGAGCAGTTCTTC. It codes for CASSSPGPPDNEQFF.

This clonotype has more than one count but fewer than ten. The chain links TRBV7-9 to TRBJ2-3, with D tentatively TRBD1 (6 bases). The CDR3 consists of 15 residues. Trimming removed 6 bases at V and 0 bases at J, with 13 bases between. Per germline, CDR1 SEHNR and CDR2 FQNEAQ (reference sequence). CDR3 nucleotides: TGTGCCAGCAGGCCAGGGGCCTTAAGCACAGATACGCAGTATTTT. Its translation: CASRPGALSTDTQYF.

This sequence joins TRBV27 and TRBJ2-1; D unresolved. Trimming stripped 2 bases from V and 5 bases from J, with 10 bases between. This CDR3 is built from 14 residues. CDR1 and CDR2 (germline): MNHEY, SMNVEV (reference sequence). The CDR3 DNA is TGTGCCAGCAGTTTACTGCCCCCTCACAATGAGCAGTTCTTC. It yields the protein CASSLLPPHNEQFF.